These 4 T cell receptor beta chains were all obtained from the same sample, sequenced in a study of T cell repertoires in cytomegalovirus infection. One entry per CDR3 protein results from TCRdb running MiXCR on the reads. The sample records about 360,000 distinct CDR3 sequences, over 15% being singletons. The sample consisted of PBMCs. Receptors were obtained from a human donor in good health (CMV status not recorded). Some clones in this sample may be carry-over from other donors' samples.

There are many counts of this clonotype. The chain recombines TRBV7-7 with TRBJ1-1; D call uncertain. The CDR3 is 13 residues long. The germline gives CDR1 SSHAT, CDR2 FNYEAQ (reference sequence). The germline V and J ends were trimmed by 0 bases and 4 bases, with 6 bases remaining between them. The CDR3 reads CASSLADGTEAFF. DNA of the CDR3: TGTGCCAGCAGCTTAGCGGATGGCACTGAAGCTTTCTTT. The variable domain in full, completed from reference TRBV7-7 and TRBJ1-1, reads GAGVSQSPRYKVTKRGQDVTLRCDPISSHATLYWYQQALGQGPEFLTYFNYEAQPDKSGLPSDRFSAERPEGSISTLTIQRTEQRDSAMYRCASSLADGTEAFFGQGTRLTVV.

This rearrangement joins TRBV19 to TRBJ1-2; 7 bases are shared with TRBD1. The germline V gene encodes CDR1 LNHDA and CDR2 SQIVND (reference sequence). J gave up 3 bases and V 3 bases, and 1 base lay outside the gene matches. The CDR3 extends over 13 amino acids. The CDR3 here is CASSIGTDYGYTF. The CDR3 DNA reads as TGTGCCAGTAGTATCGGGACAGACTATGGCTACACCTTC.

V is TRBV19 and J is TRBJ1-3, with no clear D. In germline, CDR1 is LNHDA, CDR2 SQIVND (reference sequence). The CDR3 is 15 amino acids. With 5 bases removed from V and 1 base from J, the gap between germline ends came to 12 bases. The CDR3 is CASSFPGRSGNTIYF. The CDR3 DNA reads TGTGCCAGTAGTTTCCCAGGCCGGTCTGGAAACACCATATATTTT.

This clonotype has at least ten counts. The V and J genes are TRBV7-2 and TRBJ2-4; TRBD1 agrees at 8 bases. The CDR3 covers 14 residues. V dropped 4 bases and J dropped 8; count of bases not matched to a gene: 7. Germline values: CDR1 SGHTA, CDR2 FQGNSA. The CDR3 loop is CASSYRTGLDIQYF. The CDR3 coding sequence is TGTGCCAGCAGCTATAGGACAGGGTTGGACATTCAGTACTTC.